The 10 T cell receptor beta chains reported below all come from one sample, sequenced in a study of blood T cell repertoires in COVID-19. Profiling relied on immunoSEQ multiplex PCR, and the TCRdb table lists in-frame clones only, not all of them. This table holds 5,000 to 6,000 clones, roughly 88% found once. The material sequenced was peripheral blood. These receptors originate from a man in his sixties with acute or convalescent COVID-19.

The chain links TRBV7-2 to TRBJ1-4; the match to TRBD1 covers 11 bases. After removal of 5 bases from V and 11 bases from J, the junction contained 13 bases not matched to a gene. Germline V gives CDR1 SGHTA, CDR2 FQGNSA. The CDR3 runs to 16 residues. CDR3 nucleotides: TGTGCCAGCAGCCTCTCCGTTGGACAGGGGGCGCGGAAACTGTTTTTT. This translates into CASSLSVGQGARKLFF.

The J gene is TRBJ1-5, the V gene TRBV6-1, with a tentative D call TRBD1 (6 bases). The germline CDR1 and CDR2 sequences are MNHNS and SASEGT. V was trimmed by 4 bases and J by 3 bases, leaving 19 bases between them. The CDR3 covers 17 residues. CDR3 DNA sequence: TGTGCCAGCAGTGGGACAGAGTTCCTTACTTCCAATCAGCCCCAGCATTTT. Translating gives CASSGTEFLTSNQPQHF.

The CDR3 loop reads CASSLGGGNQPQHF. CDR3 coding DNA: TGTGCCAGCAGCTTAGGAGGGGGTAATCAGCCCCAGCATTTT. The V call is TRBV7-6, the J call TRBJ1-5; TRBD1 might be the D (6 bases). Germline V CDR1 and CDR2: SGHVS, FNYEAQ. CDR3 length: 14 residues. The V end was cut by 1 base, the J end by 4 bases, with 8 bases between.

This clone was recorded only once. This chain joins TRBV5-1 and TRBJ2-5, with 7 bases aligning to TRBD1. CDR3 length: 15 residues. Germline V CDR1 and CDR2: SGHRS, YFSETQ. J gave up 6 bases and V 2 bases, and 10 bases lay outside the gene matches. The CDR3 here is CASSFTDRAAKTQYF. CDR3 sequence (DNA): TGCGCCAGCAGCTTTACCGACAGGGCGGCCAAGACCCAGTACTTC.

The count of this clone is one. V usage is TRBV18 and J usage is TRBJ1-1; D is undetermined. Deletions cut 0 bases from V and 5 bases from J, with 7 bases between. The length of the CDR3 is 13 residues. Germline V lookup: CDR1 KGHSH, CDR2 LQKENI. Written as DNA, the CDR3 is TGTGCCAGCTCACCACCGGCGGGAACTGAAGCTTTCTTT. It yields the protein CASSPPAGTEAFF.

The rearrangement links TRBV5-4 to TRBJ2-5; D unresolved. With 0 bases removed from V and 1 base from J, the gap between germline ends came to 7 bases. The germline gives CDR1 SGHNT, CDR2 YYREEE (reference sequence). The CDR3 has 14 amino acids. The CDR3 DNA is TGTGCCAGCAGCTTGGTGGGCGTCCAAGAGACCCAGTACTTC. Protein product: CASSLVGVQETQYF.

V usage is TRBV9 and J usage is TRBJ2-5; 7 nucleotides line up with TRBD2. V dropped 4 bases and J dropped 7; count of bases not matched to a gene: 1. CDR1 is SGDLS and CDR2 is YYNGEE in the germline V gene. The CDR3 has 11 residues. The CDR3 is CASSSGGTQYF. As DNA, the CDR3 is TGTGCCAGCAGCTCGGGGGGGACCCAGTACTTC.

V gene TRBV19 combines with J gene TRBJ2-1, with 11 bases lining up with TRBD2. Germline assignment: CDR1 LNHDA and CDR2 SQIVND (reference sequence). The CDR3 runs to 15 residues. Trimming removed 6 bases from V and 7 bases from J; junction bases left unmatched: 8. CDR3 coding DNA: TGTGCCAGTAGCCAACTAGCGGGAGTGGTAAATGAGCAGTTCTTC. It encodes CASSQLAGVVNEQFF.

The chain is built from TRBV7-8 and TRBJ2-7, with TRBD1 matching over 8 bases. The CDR3 is 14 amino acids. The germline V gene encodes CDR1 SGHVS and CDR2 FQNEAQ. The V gene end was trimmed by 7 bases and the J gene end by 4 bases; junction bases not matched to a gene: 9. The CDR3 loop is CASTQGQGAYEQYF. CDR3 sequence (DNA): TGTGCCAGCACCCAAGGACAGGGAGCGTACGAGCAGTACTTC.

The J gene is TRBJ1-1, the V gene TRBV11-1, with D unresolved. The CDR3 is 14 amino acids. V dropped 3 bases and J dropped 2 bases, with 10 bases sitting between them. Germline CDR1 SGHAT, CDR2 FQDESV (reference sequence). CDR3 sequence: CASSLTLGNTEAFF. The CDR3 nucleotides are TGTGCCAGCAGCTTGACTTTAGGCAACACTGAAGCTTTCTTT.